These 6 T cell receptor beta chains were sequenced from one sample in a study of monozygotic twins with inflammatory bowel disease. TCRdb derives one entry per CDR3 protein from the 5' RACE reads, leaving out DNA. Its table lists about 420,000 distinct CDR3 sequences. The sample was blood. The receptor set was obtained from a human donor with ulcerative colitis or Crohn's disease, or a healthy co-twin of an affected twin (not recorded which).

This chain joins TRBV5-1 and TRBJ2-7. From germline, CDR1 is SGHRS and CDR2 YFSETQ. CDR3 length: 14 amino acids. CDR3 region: CASSLKTGPYEQYF.

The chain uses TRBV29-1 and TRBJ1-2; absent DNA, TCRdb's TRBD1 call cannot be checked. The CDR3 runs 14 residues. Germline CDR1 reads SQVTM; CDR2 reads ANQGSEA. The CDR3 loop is CSVVARGLGYGYTF.

The chain's CDR3 is CASSLDGVGDTQYF. The V gene is TRBV5-1, the J gene TRBJ2-3. Germline V gene sequence: CDR1 SGHRS, CDR2 YFSETQ. The CDR3 consists of 14 residues.

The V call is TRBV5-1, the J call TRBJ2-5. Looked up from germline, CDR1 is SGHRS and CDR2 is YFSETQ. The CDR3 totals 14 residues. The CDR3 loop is CASSADVYQETQYF.

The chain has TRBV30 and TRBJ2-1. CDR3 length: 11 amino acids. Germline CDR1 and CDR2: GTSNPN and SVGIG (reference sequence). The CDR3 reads CAWIFNNEQFF.

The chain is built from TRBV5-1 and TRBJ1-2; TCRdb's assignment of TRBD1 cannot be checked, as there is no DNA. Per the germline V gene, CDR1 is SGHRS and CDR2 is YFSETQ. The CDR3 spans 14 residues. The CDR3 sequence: CASPKDDRPGGYTF.